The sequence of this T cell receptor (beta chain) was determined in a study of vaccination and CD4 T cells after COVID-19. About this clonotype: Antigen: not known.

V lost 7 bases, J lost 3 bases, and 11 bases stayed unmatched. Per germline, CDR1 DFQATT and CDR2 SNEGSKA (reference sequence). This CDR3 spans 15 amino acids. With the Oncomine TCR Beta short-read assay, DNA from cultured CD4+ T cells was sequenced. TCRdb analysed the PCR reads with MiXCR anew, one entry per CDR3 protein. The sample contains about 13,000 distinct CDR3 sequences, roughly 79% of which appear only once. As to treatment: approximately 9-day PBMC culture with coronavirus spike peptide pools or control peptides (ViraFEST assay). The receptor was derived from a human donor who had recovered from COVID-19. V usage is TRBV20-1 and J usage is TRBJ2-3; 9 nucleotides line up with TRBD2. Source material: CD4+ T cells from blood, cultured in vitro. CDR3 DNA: TGCAGTGAACAGCCGGGGCGGGAGGGAACAGATACGCAGTATTTT. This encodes CSEQPGREGTDTQYF.